In its sample, the clone carrying this T cell receptor beta chain was seen a few times. As processed by the authors: Quantification of nucleated cells was approximated via reference gene primer amplification. TCRdb keeps only in-frame clones here, not all; method: immunoSEQ multiplex PCR. The DNA gave D and trimming, while V, J and clone size come from that table. The sample lists some 190,000 clones, over 65% occurring once. This specimen belongs to a study of blood T cell repertoires in COVID-19. Across the whole study: Sites in the United States, Italy and Spain provided acute and convalescent COVID-19 samples. PBMCs, B-cell-depleted T cells, or T cells provided the cDNA or gDNA that made up the material.

The CDR3 spans 18 residues. Trimming took 1 base from V and 1 from J; bases not matched to a gene: 10. Germline assignment: CDR1 LGHDT and CDR2 YNNKEL (reference sequence). Enrollment of patients from Seattle took place during active infection, with longitudinal follow-up. The V and J genes are TRBV3-1 (or the pseudogene TRBV3-2) and TRBJ2-7, with TRBD2 matching over 10 bases. The sequence came from a person between 65 and 79 years old with COVID-19, enrolled during active disease. Material: peripheral blood. CDR3 in DNA: TGTGCCAGCAGCCAAGTAGGGACTAGCGCAAAAAGATCCTACGAGCAGTACTTC. Translating it yields CASSQVGTSAKRSYEQYF.